Listed below are T cell receptor beta chains from one sample, sequenced in a study of post-analysis software for immune sequencing data. TCRdb recomputed calls from the PCR reads with MiXCR, one row per CDR3 protein. The sample lists about 820,000 distinct CDR3 sequences; roughly half were seen once. Sequenced input: blood. Receptor source: a girl aged 10 to 17 with multiple sclerosis. Both conserved end residues are part of each CDR3. D genes are given only for firm matches. The size field is filled for only some rows; it gives once, few, many or a size class.

>TRBD2|TRBV5-1|once|TRBJ2-1
TGCGCCAGCAGCTGGGAGGGACTTTACAATGAGCAGTTCTTC
CASSWEGLYNEQFF
>TRBD2|TRBV5-6|NA|TRBJ2-7
TGTGCCAGCAGCTTGTTCCGACTAGCAACCTACGAGCAGTACTTC
CASSLFRLATYEQYF
>NA|TRBV29-1|few|TRBJ2-7
TGCAGCGTTGAAGTTCAGGGGCTCAACTACGAGCAGTACTTC
CSVEVQGLNYEQYF
>NA|TRBV6-5|NA|TRBJ1-1
TGTGCCAGCAGTTACTCTATGACGAACACTGAAGCTTTCTTT
CASSYSMTNTEAFF
>NA|TRBV7-8|NA|TRBJ2-1
TGTGCCAGCAGCTTAGCGTGGCGGGGAAATGACTACAATGAGCAGTTCTTC
CASSLAWRGNDYNEQFF
>NA|TRBV5-1|few|TRBJ2-1
TGCGCCAGCAGCGGGGAACGTCGGTACAATGAGCAGTTCTTC
CASSGERRYNEQFF
>TRBD1|TRBV29-1|NA|TRBJ2-5
TGCAGCGTTGAACCCGGCGAGGCAGGGGGCCAAGAGACCCAGTACTTC
CSVEPGEAGGQETQYF
>NA|TRBV20-1|NA|TRBJ1-1
TGCAGTGCTCCCTGGGGGGGCACTGAAGCTTTCTTT
CSAPWGGTEAFF
>NA|TRBV3-1|NA|TRBJ2-1
TGTGCCAGCAGCGGAAGAGGGGGTGATGGGTTCTTC
CASSGRGGDGFF
>NA|TRBV11-2|NA|TRBJ2-7
TGTGCCAGCAGGTTAAAGGCCGAGCAGTACTTC
CASRLKAEQYF
>TRBD2|TRBV6-5|NA|TRBJ2-7
TGCGCCAGCAGTTATACCGCGGGAGTGCACGAGCAGTACTTC
CASSYTAGVHEQYF
>TRBD1|TRBV19|NA|TRBJ2-1
TGTGCCAGTAGTAGGGACAGGGCCGCGGGTGAGCAGTTCTTC
CASSRDRAAGEQFF
>TRBD2|TRBV6-5|NA|TRBJ2-3
TGTGCCAGCAGTTACTCGTTCCCTAGCGTAGCGGGGGTGTATACGCAGTATTTT
CASSYSFPSVAGVYTQYF
>TRBD2|TRBV10-1|NA|TRBJ2-7
TGCGCCAGCAGTGATTCGGGAGGGCCCGCCGAGCAGTACTTC
CASSDSGGPAEQYF
>NA|TRBV15|few|TRBJ2-5
TGTGCCACCAGCAGACGACTAAGCCTTGAGACCCAGTACTTC
CATSRRLSLETQYF
>TRBD1|TRBV7-9|NA|TRBJ2-1
TGTGCCAGCAGCTTAGTCCAGGGGGCTTTGAATGAGCAGTTCTTC
CASSLVQGALNEQFF
>NA|TRBV29-1|few|TRBJ1-3
TGCAGCGTTGAAGGGTCCTCTGGAAACACCATATATTTT
CSVEGSSGNTIYF
>NA|TRBV29-1|few|TRBJ2-3
TGCAGCGTTGAACAGGGCCACCGCACAGATACGCAGTATTTT
CSVEQGHRTDTQYF
>NA|TRBV3-1|NA|TRBJ1-2
TGTGCCAGCAGCCCCACACAGAACTATGGCTACACCTTC
CASSPTQNYGYTF
>NA|TRBV7-7|NA|TRBJ2-4
TGTGCTAGCAGCCCGGGGCCCCACGCAAACATTCAGTACTTC
CASSPGPHANIQYF
>NA|TRBV3-1|NA|TRBJ1-1
TGTGCCAGCAGCCAAGGGGGGTACATGAACACTGAAGCTTTCTTT
CASSQGGYMNTEAFF
>NA|TRBV6-5|NA|TRBJ2-7
TGTGCCAGCAGTTCGTCGGAGAGTAGCTCCTACAATGAGCAGTACTTC
CASSSSESSSYNEQYF
>NA|TRBV6-5|few|TRBJ2-1
TGTGCCAGCAGTTACCATGGCAGAGAGCAGTTCTTC
CASSYHGREQFF
>NA|TRBV4-1|NA|TRBJ2-7
TGCGCCAGCAGTCGGATTACCGACAGGAACGAGCAGTACTTC
CASSRITDRNEQYF
>NA|TRBV12-3/TRBV12-4|NA|TRBJ2-1
TGTGCCAGCAGACGGACTATCCAAGCCAACAATGAGCAGTTCTTC
CASRRTIQANNEQFF
>NA|TRBV5-1|NA|TRBJ2-5
TGCGCCAGCAGCTTGGCCGCCTCCCCAAAGACCCAGTACTTC
CASSLAASPKTQYF
>NA|TRBV7-3|NA|TRBJ2-5
TGTGCCAGCAGCTTATTCGGGAGTTACCAAGAGACCCAGTACTTC
CASSLFGSYQETQYF
>TRBD2|TRBV24-1|once|TRBJ2-1
TGTGCCACCAGTACTCGCGGGAGGAGCGAGGAGCAGTTCTTC
CATSTRGRSEEQFF
>NA|TRBV5-1|few|TRBJ2-6
TGCGCCTGCAGCCCGTGGGGGGCTGCCTCCTCTGGGGCCAACGTCCTGACTTTC
CACSPWGAASSGANVLTF
>TRBD2|TRBV6-5|NA|TRBJ2-3
TGTGCCAGCAGTTACACACCTACTAGCGGGAGGGCGGATACGCAGTATTTT
CASSYTPTSGRADTQYF
>TRBD1|TRBV5-1|NA|TRBJ1-2
TGCGCCAGCAGCACGGGACAGGGGGCCCCTAACTATGGCTACACCTTC
CASSTGQGAPNYGYTF
>NA|TRBV29-1|NA|TRBJ2-5
TGCAGCGTTGACATTGGTGATGAGACCCAGTACTTC
CSVDIGDETQYF
>NA|TRBV29-1|NA|TRBJ2-1
TGCAGCGTTGAAGAACTAGCCCTTGACTCCTACAATGAGCAGTTCTTC
CSVEELALDSYNEQFF
>NA|TRBV4-1|NA|TRBJ1-2
TGCGCCAGCAGCTCAGGGATGGTAGGCTATGGCTACACCTTC
CASSSGMVGYGYTF
>NA|TRBV10-3|NA|TRBJ1-2
TGTGCCATTAGTCAGGGGATTCCTAACTATGGCTACACCTTC
CAISQGIPNYGYTF
>TRBD2|TRBV4-1|once|TRBJ2-1
TGCGCCAGCAGCCAAGTGGTGGCGGGGGGGACCTCCTACAATGAGCAGTTCTTC
CASSQVVAGGTSYNEQFF
>NA|TRBV20-1|NA|TRBJ2-7
TGCAGTGCTAGATTCGCCTACGAGCAGTACTTC
CSARFAYEQYF
>NA|TRBV20-1|NA|TRBJ1-1
TGCAGTGCCCCGGTCAAGAACACTGAAGCTTTCTTT
CSAPVKNTEAFF
>NA|TRBV20-1|NA|TRBJ1-2
TGCAGTGCTAGAGACGAGGCCCCTGGGGATGGCTACACCTTC
CSARDEAPGDGYTF
>NA|TRBV28|once|TRBJ2-3
TGTGCCAGCGGCCTAAGAGGGGTTCAGGATACGCAGTATTTT
CASGLRGVQDTQYF
>TRBD1|TRBV10-2|few|TRBJ2-1
TGCGCCAGCAGTGAGCCGGACAGGGTCTATTACGGTGAGCAGTTCTTC
CASSEPDRVYYGEQFF
>NA|TRBV6-5|few|TRBJ2-6
TGTGCCAGCACTACCTCGGATTCTGGGGCCAACGTCCTGACTTTC
CASTTSDSGANVLTF
>NA|TRBV30|NA|TRBJ2-1
TGTGCCTGGAGTGTACGTTCTCTGAATGAGCAGTTCTTC
CAWSVRSLNEQFF
>NA|TRBV7-2|NA|TRBJ2-1
TGTGCCAGCAGCCCAGGGGGGACTTGGGCGAATGAGCAGTTCTTC
CASSPGGTWANEQFF
>NA|TRBV7-8|few|TRBJ2-7
TGTGCCAGCAGCTTATCGGGGGAGAAGACCTACGAGCAGTACTTC
CASSLSGEKTYEQYF
>TRBD2|TRBV18|NA|TRBJ2-1
TGTGCCAGCTCGGCGGGAGTTCTTTACAATGAGCAGTTCTTC
CASSAGVLYNEQFF
>NA|TRBV12-3/TRBV12-4|NA|TRBJ1-4
TGTGCCAGCAGTTTAGTGGCGGGGCCGTCGTTTTTT
CASSLVAGPSFF
>NA|TRBV15|NA|TRBJ2-7
TGTGCCACCAGCAGAGATCGGCGAGAGCAGTACTTC
CATSRDRREQYF
>NA|TRBV6-2/TRBV6-3|few|TRBJ2-5
TGTGCCAGCACCAGCCAGATGGGTGGAGAGACCCAGTACTTC
CASTSQMGGETQYF
>NA|TRBV20-1|NA|TRBJ2-7
TGCAGTGCTAGATTAGGAGGGGGGATTTTTGACTGCGAGCAGTACTTC
CSARLGGGIFDCEQYF
>TRBD1|TRBV30|few|TRBJ1-6
TGTGCCTGGAGTGATTATGGGGCCCCGCAGGGGGCGAATAATTCACCCCTCCACTTT
CAWSDYGAPQGANNSPLHF
>NA|TRBV5-1|NA|TRBJ2-1
TGCGCCAGCAGCTTGGCCAGTTTCCAGGGGAACAATGAGCAGTTCTTC
CASSLASFQGNNEQFF
>NA|TRBV15|NA|TRBJ2-3
TGTGCCACCAGCAGAGAACCGGGACTCATCACAGATACGCAGTATTTT
CATSREPGLITDTQYF
>NA|TRBV29-1|NA|TRBJ1-2
TGCAGCGTTGATTCCGGACAGCGATATGGCTGCACCTTC
CSVDSGQRYGCTF
>TRBD2|TRBV7-9|NA|TRBJ2-2
TGTGCCAGCAGCTTACGGACTAGCAGAAACACCGGGGAGCTGTTTTTT
CASSLRTSRNTGELFF